This T cell receptor beta chain was captured in a study of cytomegalovirus exposure and HLA in healthy donors. PCR employed 60 Vbeta and 13 Jbeta primers. In the original analysis: Later work found approximately 87 million unique TCR beta chains, with some 11 million shared. The assay was immunoSEQ multiplex PCR, and TCRdb's table has in-frame clones only and misses some. V and J calls and clone size are given by that table; D and trimming were obtained from the DNA. Here the sample spans around 120,000 clones, roughly 80% being singletons. This CDR3 has 12 residues. V lost 6 bases and J 4 bases, leaving 9 bases between the germline ends. Germline loops: CDR1 SGHVS, CDR2 FNYEAQ. It was healthy bone marrow donors who served as donors.

This clonotype was sampled from a man younger than 35 in good health and CMV-seronegative. The chain combines TRBV7-6 with TRBJ2-5; unclear D gene. Sequencing was done on a sample of PBMCs. This chain's CDR3 is CASSFSGETQYF. As DNA, the CDR3 is TGTGCCAGCAGTTTTAGTGGAGAGACCCAGTACTTC.